The clone carrying this T cell receptor (beta chain) has only one observation. Its specificity is unknown. Both 60 Vbeta primers and 13 Jbeta primers went into the PCR. Only in-frame clones appear in the TCRdb table, and some are missing; sequencing was by immunoSEQ multiplex PCR. The sample shows approximately 190,000 clones, roughly 76% of them seen only once. Germline lookup yields CDR1 MDHEN and CDR2 SYDVKM. The CDR3 sequence is 14 residues long. Trimming took off 8 bases at V and 7 bases at J, with 15 bases between the two ends. This record comes from a study of cytomegalovirus exposure and HLA in healthy donors. Study outcomes and limitations: The study reported that TCR beta sequences accurately predicted HLA-A and HLA-B alleles in most subjects.

The sample comprised PBMCs. The sequence derives from a woman in her 30s in good health and CMV-seropositive. The chain has TRBV28 and TRBJ1-6; D might be TRBD1 (6 bases). The CDR3: CASSLHRENSPLHF. CDR3 DNA: TGTGCCAGCTCTCTCCACAGGGAAAATTCACCCCTCCACTTT.